These 30 T cell receptor beta chains were all obtained from the same sample, sequenced in a study of blood T cell repertoires in COVID-19. Sequencing used immunoSEQ multiplex PCR; TCRdb keeps in-frame clones, though not all of them. This table has about 120,000 clones, 60% to 80% appearing once. The sequenced sample consisted of peripheral blood. The receptors derive from a human donor in a cohort sampled during active COVID-19.

The chain couples TRBV2 to TRBJ1-1; 7 nucleotides line up with TRBD1. The CDR3 runs to 14 residues. Germline V gene lookup returns CDR1 SNHLY and CDR2 FYNNEI. V trimming: 6 bases; J trimming: 0 bases; junction bases outside the gene matches: 4. CDR3 in amino acids: CASRLGQLNTEAFF. The CDR3 bases are TGTGCCAGCAGATTGGGACAGCTGAACACTGAAGCTTTCTTT.

This clone appeared once. The chain is built from TRBV4-1 and TRBJ2-7, with 12 bases matching TRBD1. Germline V CDR1 and CDR2: MGHRA, YSYEKL. Losses at the gene ends were 0 bases for V and 6 bases for J; bases not matched to a gene: 3. CDR3 size: 15 residues. CDR3 sequence: CASSQEGQGAGEQYF. CDR3 nucleotides: TGCGCCAGCAGCCAAGAGGGACAGGGGGCAGGCGAGCAGTACTTC.

In its sample, this clone was seen once. The J gene is TRBJ2-6, the V gene TRBV5-1, with 10 positions matching TRBD1. Germline values: CDR1 SGHRS, CDR2 YFSETQ. The CDR3 has 18 amino acids. The ends lost 2 bases at V and 2 bases at J; junction bases unmatched: 7. The CDR3, as DNA: TGCGCCAGCAGCTTAGACCGGGACAGGGGTACTGGGGCCAACGTCCTGACTTTC. Translated: CASSLDRDRGTGANVLTF.

This clone was seen a single time. V is TRBV6-2 or TRBV6-3 and J is TRBJ2-1; tentative D call: TRBD2 (6 bases). Looked up from germline, CDR1 is MNHEY and CDR2 is SVGEGT. CDR3 length equals 13 residues. The V and J ends lost 4 bases and 7 bases respectively, with 11 bases between them. The chain's CDR3 is CASSLRRGNEQFF. The CDR3 DNA reads as TGTGCCAGCAGTTTACGGCGGGGAAATGAGCAGTTCTTC.

CDR3 amino acids: CASRPLPGGATDTQYF. The CDR3 nucleotides are TGTGCCAGCAGACCACTTCCCGGGGGGGCCACAGATACGCAGTATTTT. The chain employs TRBV11-1 and TRBJ2-3; 8 bases are a match to TRBD2. The germline CDR1 and CDR2 sequences are SGHAT and FQDESV (reference sequence). The V gene end was trimmed by 6 bases and the J gene end by 2 bases; junction bases not matched to a gene: 10. The CDR3 has 16 residues. The entire variable domain, with the rest obtained from reference TRBV11-1 and TRBJ2-3, is as follows: EAEVAQSPRYKITEKSQAVAFWCDPISGHATLYWYRQILGQGPELLVQFQDESVVDDSQLPKDRFSAERLKGVDSTLKIQPAELGDSAMYLCASRPLPGGATDTQYFGPGTRLTVL.

The CDR3 loop reads CASSLAGGNGYTF. The DNA of the CDR3 is TGCGCCAGCAGCTTGGCCGGAGGTAATGGCTACACCTTC. The rearrangement links TRBV5-1 to TRBJ1-2, with D unresolved. This CDR3 contains 13 residues. Germline-derived CDR1 and CDR2 are SGHRS and YFSETQ. V shed 0 bases and J shed 6 bases, with 9 bases lying between them.

The CDR3 region has the DNA TGCGCCAGCAGCTTCCGTGGGGGCGCGGGAGATACGCAGTATTTT. It is translated as CASSFRGGAGDTQYF. The rearrangement joins TRBV5-1 to TRBJ2-3; D is perhaps TRBD1 (6 bases). From germline, CDR1 is SGHRS and CDR2 YFSETQ. V lost 2 bases and J lost 5, with 15 bases in between. CDR3 length: 15 amino acids.

V gene TRBV4-1 combines with J gene TRBJ2-7; 7 bases are shared with TRBD1. With V trimmed by 1 base and J by 3 bases, 6 bases remained unmatched. Germline V CDR1 and CDR2: MGHRA, YSYEKL. This CDR3 comprises 15 residues. As DNA, the CDR3 is TGCGCCAGCAGCCAAGGTCGGGACAGTTTCTACGAGCAGTACTTC. Translated, it gives CASSQGRDSFYEQYF.

On this clone: A junction end diverges from the germline sequence, so it may reflect a read error. This chain connects TRBV27 to TRBJ2-7; TRBD2 aligns across 12 bases. The CDR3 length is 16 residues. Germline V CDR1 and CDR2: MNHEY, SMNVEV (reference sequence). Written as DNA, the CDR3 is TGTGCCAGCAGTCCGAACCGGGCTAGCGGGAGGGCCAGGGTAATCTTC. This sequence encodes CASSPNRASGRARVIF.

The chain uses TRBV28 and TRBJ2-7; 11 positions agree with TRBD1. The germline V gene encodes CDR1 MDHEN and CDR2 SYDVKM. This CDR3 contains 15 residues. V lost 5 bases and J lost 2; bases outside the gene matches: 5. CDR3 sequence: CASSNQGQGAYEQYF. The CDR3 coding sequence is TGTGCCAGCAGTAACCAGGGACAGGGGGCCTACGAGCAGTACTTC.

V and J are TRBV7-9 and TRBJ2-7; 7 positions agree with TRBD2. The CDR3 contains 15 residues. Germline CDR1 SEHNR, CDR2 FQNEAQ (reference sequence). With V trimmed by 1 base and J by 6 bases, 9 bases remained unmatched. CDR3 sequence (DNA): TGTGCCAGCAGCTTAGGTTTGGGAGGGTCCACCGAGCAGTACTTC. Encoded protein: CASSLGLGGSTEQYF. Combining the CDR3 with reference TRBV7-9 and TRBJ2-7 gives the whole variable domain DTGVSQNPRHKITKRGQNVTFRCDPISEHNRLYWYRQTLGQGPEFLTYFQNEAQLEKSRLLSDRFSAERPKGSFSTLEIQRTEQGDSAMYLCASSLGLGGSTEQYFGPGTRLTVT.

The chain combines TRBV11-3 with TRBJ2-3, with 8 bases fitting TRBD2. CDR1 and CDR2 (germline): SGHNT, YENEEA. V shed 3 bases, J shed 3 bases, and the junction held 2 bases outside the gene matches. The CDR3 is made up of 14 amino acids. CDR3 sequence: CASSLGTRTDTQYF. CDR3 nucleotide sequence: TGTGCCAGCAGCTTGGGGACTAGAACAGATACGCAGTATTTT.

V gene TRBV30 combines with J gene TRBJ1-3, with a weak D call TRBD1 (6 bases). This CDR3 has 18 residues. V dropped 4 bases and J dropped 4 bases, with 26 bases sitting between them. Looked up from germline, CDR1 is GTSNPN and CDR2 is SVGIG (reference sequence). Written as DNA, the CDR3 is TGTGCCTGGACCCGAGTGGGACATCCCTCACGGAGAGGAAACACCATATATTTT. This translates into CAWTRVGHPSRRGNTIYF.

The chain has TRBV19 and TRBJ1-1; possible D gene TRBD1, 5 bases. The germline V and J ends were trimmed by 1 base and 1 base, with 10 bases remaining between them. The CDR3 consists of 15 residues. Germline V lookup: CDR1 LNHDA, CDR2 SQIVND (reference sequence). CDR3 coding DNA: TGTGCCAGTAGTATAGGTCAGGGATGGAACACTGAAGCTTTCTTT. Translating gives CASSIGQGWNTEAFF.

The chain employs TRBV29-1 and TRBJ2-1; TRBD2 matches at 7 bases. The junction had 5 bases not matched to a gene; V was cut back by 4 bases and J by 5 bases. The CDR3 spans 13 residues. Looked up from germline, CDR1 is SQVTM and CDR2 is ANQGSEA. CDR3 DNA: TGCAGCGTTGTTAAGCGGGGAAACAATGAGCAGTTCTTC. This encodes CSVVKRGNNEQFF.

This rearrangement joins TRBV29-1 to TRBJ1-1; 8 bases are shared with TRBD1. CDR1 and CDR2 (germline): SQVTM, ANQGSEA. The CDR3 extends over 13 amino acids. Losses at the gene ends were 7 bases for V and 11 bases for J; bases not matched to a gene: 15. The CDR3 is CSGSRWEDRAAFF. The CDR3 DNA is TGCAGCGGGTCCCGTTGGGAGGACAGGGCCGCTTTCTTT.

This chain joins TRBV7-2 and TRBJ2-3; 11 bases map to TRBD1. Germline loops: CDR1 SGHTA, CDR2 FQGNSA. This CDR3 has 14 residues. J was trimmed by 8 bases and V by 1 base; bases with no gene match: 2. CDR3 nucleotide sequence: TGTGCCAGCAGCTTAGGGGGGACAGGGGGTACGCAGTATTTT. Amino acid sequence: CASSLGGTGGTQYF.

The sample holds one count of this clone. CDR3 in DNA: TGTGCCAGCAGCTGGGGGGTCAGGGTTAATCAGCCCCAGCATTTT. Protein sequence: CASSWGVRVNQPQHF. The chain has TRBV7-2 and TRBJ1-5; maybe TRBD1 (5 bases). The CDR3 covers 15 residues. Between the trimmed V and J ends, which lost 4 bases and 4 bases, there was a span of 14 bases. Germline CDR1 reads SGHTA; CDR2 reads FQGNSA.

The sample holds one count of this clone. The chain combines TRBV24-1 with TRBJ1-2; 7 nucleotides agree with TRBD1. With V trimmed by 4 bases and J by 4 bases, 2 bases remained unmatched. The CDR3 runs to 13 residues. Germline CDR1 reads KGHDR; CDR2 reads SFDVKD. DNA for the CDR3: TGTGCCACCAGTGACGCAGGGGGCTATGGCTACACCTTC. Translated, it gives CATSDAGGYGYTF.

A few counts support this clone. This chain uses TRBV27 with TRBJ1-5; 8 bases agree with TRBD1. Looked up from germline, CDR1 is MNHEY and CDR2 is SMNVEV (reference sequence). Losses at the gene ends were 6 bases for V and 6 bases for J; bases not matched to a gene: 7. The CDR3 is 14 amino acids. CDR3 sequence (DNA): TGTGCCAGCAGGCCGGACAGGGAGGCTCAGCCCCAGCATTTT. This encodes CASRPDREAQPQHF.

This chain links TRBV7-9 with TRBJ1-1, with unresolved D. CDR3 length: 12 residues. Germline loops: CDR1 SEHNR, CDR2 FQNEAQ (reference sequence). V lost 6 bases and J lost 6, with 11 bases in between. CDR3 sequence reads: CASRKGVAEAFF. The CDR3 region has the DNA TGTGCCAGCAGGAAAGGAGTGGCTGAAGCTTTCTTT.

This clone was seen more than once but under ten times. CDR3: CASSLHAGQGEQYF. The CDR3 DNA is TGTGCCAGCAGTTTACACGCAGGGCAGGGCGAGCAGTACTTC. The V and J genes are TRBV28 and TRBJ2-7; tentatively, D is TRBD1 (5 bases). The germline V gene encodes CDR1 MDHEN and CDR2 SYDVKM. Trimming shortened V by 2 bases and J by 6 bases, and 14 bases separated the two germline ends. The length of the CDR3 is 14 residues.

The CDR3 nucleotides are TGTGCCAGCAGCTTGACAGATAGCGGAGCCTATCAGCCCCAGCATTTT. This codes for CASSLTDSGAYQPQHF. This sequence joins TRBV5-5 and TRBJ1-5, with unresolved D. Deletions cut 1 base from V and 5 bases from J, with 16 bases between. The germline V gene has CDR1 SGHKS and CDR2 YYEKEE (reference sequence). CDR3 size: 16 residues.

The chain couples TRBV28 to TRBJ1-6, with 7 bases fitting TRBD1. The CDR3 loop spans 15 amino acids. J was trimmed by 6 bases and V by 4 bases; bases with no gene match: 6. Germline V lookup: CDR1 MDHEN, CDR2 SYDVKM. The CDR3: CASSSTGQTNSPLHF. DNA of the CDR3: TGTGCCAGCAGTTCCACGGGACAGACTAATTCACCCCTCCACTTT. Full variable domain (missing parts from reference TRBV28 and TRBJ1-6): DVKVTQSSRYLVKRTGEKVFLECVQDMDHENMFWYRQDPGLGLRLIYFSYDVKMKEKGDIPEGYSVSREKKERFSLILESASTNQTSMYLCASSSTGQTNSPLHFGNGTRLTVT.

The chain couples TRBV9 to TRBJ2-5; D is unresolved. Trimming cost V 5 bases and J 4 bases, with 18 bases left between them. The CDR3 spans 15 residues. CDR1 is SGDLS and CDR2 is YYNGEE in the germline V gene. The CDR3 bases are TGTGCCAGCAGTGATAATATTGGGCCTGGAGAGACCCAGTACTTC. Amino acids: CASSDNIGPGETQYF. Using reference TRBV9 and TRBJ2-5 for the parts outside the CDR3, the full variable domain is DSGVTQTPKHLITATGQRVTLRCSPRSGDLSVYWYQQSLDQGLQFLIQYYNGEERAKGNILERFSAQQFPDLHSELNLSSLELGDSALYFCASSDNIGPGETQYFGPGTRLLVL.

The rearrangement uses TRBV5-4 and TRBJ1-2; TRBD1 matches 8 bases. The CDR3 has 19 amino acids. The ends lost 4 bases at V and 3 bases at J; junction bases unmatched: 20. The germline gives CDR1 SGHNT, CDR2 YYREEE (reference sequence). The CDR3 DNA reads as TGTGCCAGCAGCCTTCTTTTCCTGGGACAGGACTTTCTTGACTATGGCTACACCTTC. As protein: CASSLLFLGQDFLDYGYTF.

This clone is a singleton in its sample. This chain links TRBV27 with TRBJ2-2; possible D gene TRBD2, 6 bases. V gave up 5 bases and J gave up 2 bases, with 15 bases separating them. This CDR3 spans 16 amino acids. Germline values: CDR1 MNHEY, CDR2 SMNVEV (reference sequence). The CDR3 reads CASSPREGTNTGELFF. DNA for the CDR3: TGTGCCAGCAGTCCCCGGGAAGGGACTAACACCGGGGAGCTGTTTTTT.

This chain links TRBV10-1 with TRBJ2-7; D not certain. This CDR3 comprises 14 residues. CDR1 and CDR2 (germline): WNHNN, SYGVQD (reference sequence). V was cut by 1 base and J by 1 base, with 8 bases left in between. CDR3 sequence reads: CASSEFPGSYEQYF. CDR3 bases: TGCGCCAGCAGTGAGTTTCCAGGTTCCTACGAGCAGTACTTC.

This chain's CDR3 is CASSDDRYEAFF. The CDR3 DNA reads TGTGCCAGCAGCGACGACAGATATGAAGCTTTCTTT. The chain uses TRBV11-2 and TRBJ1-1; D is possibly TRBD1 (5 bases). The germline V and J ends were trimmed by 5 bases and 7 bases, with 11 bases remaining between them. Germline values: CDR1 SGHAT, CDR2 FQNNGV. The length of the CDR3 is 12 residues.

The genes are TRBV7-6 and TRBJ1-1; D may be TRBD1 (5 bases). Germline V gene data show CDR1 as SGHVS and CDR2 as FNYEAQ. V was trimmed by 2 bases and J by 1 base, leaving 8 bases between them. This CDR3 region has 14 residues. CDR3 nucleotides: TGTGCCAGCAGCTTACTGGGGCGGAACACTGAAGCTTTCTTT. As protein: CASSLLGRNTEAFF.